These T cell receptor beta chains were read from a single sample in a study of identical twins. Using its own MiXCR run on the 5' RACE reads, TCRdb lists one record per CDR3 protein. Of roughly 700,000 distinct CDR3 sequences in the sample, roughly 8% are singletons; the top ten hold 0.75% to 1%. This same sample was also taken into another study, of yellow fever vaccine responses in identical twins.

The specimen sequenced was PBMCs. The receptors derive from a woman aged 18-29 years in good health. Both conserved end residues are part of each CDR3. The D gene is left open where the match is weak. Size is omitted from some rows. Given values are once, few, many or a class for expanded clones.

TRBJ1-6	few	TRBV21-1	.	CASSKGDRLPYNSPLHF	TGTGCCAGCAGCAAGGGGGACAGACTGCCCTATAATTCACCCCTCCACTTT
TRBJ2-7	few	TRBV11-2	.	CASSFKSEQYF	TGTGCCAGCAGCTTCAAGTCCGAGCAGTACTTC
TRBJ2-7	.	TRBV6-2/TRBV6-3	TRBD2	CASRIGLVSSYEQYF	TGTGCCAGCAGGATCGGACTAGTGAGCTCCTACGAGCAGTACTTC
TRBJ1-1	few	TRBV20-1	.	CSAREGETEAFF	TGCAGTGCTAGAGAGGGGGAAACTGAAGCTTTCTTT
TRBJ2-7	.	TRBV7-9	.	CASSFKGEIGYEQYF	TGTGCCAGCAGCTTCAAGGGGGAAATAGGTTACGAGCAGTACTTC
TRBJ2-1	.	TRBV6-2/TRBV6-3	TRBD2	CASNGLAAYNEQFF	TGTGCCAGCAATGGACTAGCGGCCTACAATGAGCAGTTCTTC
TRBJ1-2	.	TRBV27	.	CASRRQDGALYGYTF	TGTGCCAGCAGGCGACAGGACGGAGCCCTCTATGGCTACACCTTC
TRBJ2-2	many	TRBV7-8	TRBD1	CASILLRDRGWTGELFF	TGTGCCAGCATCCTCCTTCGGGACAGGGGGTGGACCGGGGAGCTGTTTTTT
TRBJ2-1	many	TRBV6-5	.	CASSYFMGRDEQFF	TGTGCCAGCAGTTACTTCATGGGGCGCGATGAGCAGTTCTTC
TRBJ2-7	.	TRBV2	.	CASSSQGISYEQYF	TGTGCCAGCAGTTCACAGGGAATCTCCTACGAGCAGTACTTC
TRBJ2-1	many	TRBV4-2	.	CASSQPGTYNEQFF	TGTGCCAGCAGCCAACCGGGTACCTACAATGAGCAGTTCTTC
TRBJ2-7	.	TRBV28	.	CASSLRGKGFYEQYF	TGTGCCAGCAGCTTACGGGGAAAGGGCTTCTACGAGCAGTACTTC
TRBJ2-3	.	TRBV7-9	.	CASEHPGTDTQYF	TGTGCCAGCGAGCATCCGGGCACAGATACGCAGTATTTT
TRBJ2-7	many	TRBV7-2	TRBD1	CASSYRTGSEQYF	TGTGCCAGCAGCTACCGGACAGGCTCCGAGCAGTACTTC
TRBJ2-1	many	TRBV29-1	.	CSVKTLGTASYNEQFF	TGCAGCGTCAAGACCTTAGGGACTGCCTCCTACAATGAGCAGTTCTTC
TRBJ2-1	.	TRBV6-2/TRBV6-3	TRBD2	CASSTTRTSGTHNEQFF	TGTGCCAGCAGTACAACGAGGACTAGCGGGACCCACAATGAGCAGTTCTTC
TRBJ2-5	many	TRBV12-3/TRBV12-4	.	CASSFGLGYQETQYF	TGTGCCAGCAGTTTTGGTTTAGGGTACCAAGAGACCCAGTACTTC
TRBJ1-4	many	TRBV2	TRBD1	CASTQQGQSNEKLFF	TGTGCCAGCACCCAACAGGGACAGTCTAATGAAAAACTGTTTTTT
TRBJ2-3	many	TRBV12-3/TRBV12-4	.	CASSPDHTGQYF	TGTGCCAGCAGTCCAGACCACACAGGGCAGTATTTT
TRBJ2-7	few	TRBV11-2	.	CASSLPYAANQGYEQYF	TGTGCCAGCAGCCTGCCATATGCGGCCAATCAAGGCTACGAGCAGTACTTC
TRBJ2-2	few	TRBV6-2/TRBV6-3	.	CASRDYLNTGELFF	TGTGCCAGCAGAGACTACCTTAACACCGGGGAGCTGTTTTTT
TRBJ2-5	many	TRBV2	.	CASGAETQYF	TGTGCCAGCGGGGCGGAGACCCAGTACTTC
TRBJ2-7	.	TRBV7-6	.	CASSLSLYHEQYF	TGTGCCAGCAGCTTATCCCTTTACCACGAGCAGTACTTC
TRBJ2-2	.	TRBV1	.	CTSSHDIAGAYIGELFF	TGTACCAGCAGCCACGACATAGCGGGAGCGTATATCGGGGAGCTGTTTTTT
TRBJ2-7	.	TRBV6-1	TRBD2	CATLRSIAGTYEQYF	TGTGCCACTCTCCGGTCGATAGCGGGAACGTACGAGCAGTACTTC
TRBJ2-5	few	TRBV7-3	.	CASSLSAEGETQYF	TGTGCCAGCAGCTTAAGTGCAGAGGGGGAGACCCAGTACTTC
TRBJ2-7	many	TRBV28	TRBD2	CASRISGGLAGDFSYEQYF	TGTGCCAGCAGAATATCTGGGGGACTAGCGGGAGACTTCTCCTACGAGCAGTACTTC
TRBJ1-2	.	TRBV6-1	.	CATSEPGAGYGYTF	TGTGCCACCAGTGAACCGGGGGCCGGCTATGGCTACACCTTC
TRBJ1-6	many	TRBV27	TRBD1	CASSLRTGANSPLHF	TGTGCCAGCAGTTTACGGACAGGGGCAAATTCACCCCTCCACTTT
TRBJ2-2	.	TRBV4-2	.	CASSQEERATGELFF	TGTGCCAGCAGCCAAGAGGAACGAGCGACCGGGGAGCTGTTTTTT
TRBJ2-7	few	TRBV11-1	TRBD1	CASSLAPPGQGASYEQYF	TGTGCCAGCAGCTTAGCCCCCCCGGGACAGGGGGCTTCCTACGAGCAGTACTTC
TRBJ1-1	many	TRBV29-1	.	CSVVPGNTEAFF	TGCAGCGTTGTACCCGGGAACACTGAAGCTTTCTTT
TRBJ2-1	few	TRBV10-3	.	CAIRRDGLDEQFF	TGTGCCATCAGGAGGGACGGCTTGGATGAGCAGTTCTTC
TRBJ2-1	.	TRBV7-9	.	CASSSWRVAEPYNEQFF	TGTGCCAGCAGCTCCTGGAGGGTAGCGGAGCCCTACAATGAGCAGTTCTTC
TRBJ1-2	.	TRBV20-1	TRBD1	CSKPTGTVAYTF	TGCAGCAAGCCGACCGGGACAGTGGCCTACACCTTC
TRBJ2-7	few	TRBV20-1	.	CSAPDYEQYF	TGCAGTGCCCCCGACTACGAGCAGTACTTC
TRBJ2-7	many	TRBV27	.	CASSLVIQGPSKHEQYF	TGTGCCAGCAGCTTAGTAATACAGGGTCCCAGCAAGCACGAGCAGTACTTC
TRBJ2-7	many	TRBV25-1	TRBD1	CASSDSGTGLYEQYF	TGTGCCAGCAGTGACTCCGGGACAGGCCTCTACGAGCAGTACTTC
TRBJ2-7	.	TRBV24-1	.	CATSDLRNEQYF	TGTGCCACCAGTGATTTAAGGAACGAGCAGTACTTC
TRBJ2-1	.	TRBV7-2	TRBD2	CASSRLAGGQQFF	TGTGCCAGCAGCAGACTAGCGGGAGGGCAGCAGTTCTTC
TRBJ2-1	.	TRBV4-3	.	CASSQDGTAGVDNEQFF	TGCGCCAGCAGCCAAGATGGGACAGCGGGAGTCGACAATGAGCAGTTCTTC
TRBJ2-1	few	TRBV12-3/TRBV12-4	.	CASSLIPYNEQFF	TGTGCCAGCAGTTTGATCCCCTACAATGAGCAGTTCTTC
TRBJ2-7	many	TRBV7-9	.	CASSNRDYEQYF	TGTGCCAGCAGCAACCGGGACTACGAGCAGTACTTC
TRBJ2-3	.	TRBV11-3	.	CASSPTPDTQYF	TGTGCCAGCAGCCCGACGCCAGATACGCAGTATTTT
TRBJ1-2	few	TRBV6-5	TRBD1	CASSYQSGGEGYTF	TGTGCCAGCAGTTACCAGTCAGGGGGCGAAGGCTACACCTTC
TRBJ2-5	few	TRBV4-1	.	CASSQGIGGETQYF	TGCGCCAGCAGCCAAGGGATCGGGGGTGAGACCCAGTACTTC
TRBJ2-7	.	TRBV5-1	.	CASSLGSSQTYEQYF	TGCGCCAGCAGCTTGGGATCAAGCCAGACTTACGAGCAGTACTTC
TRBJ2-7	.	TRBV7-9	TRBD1	CASSLTQDRGPNF	TGTGCCAGCAGCTTAACACAGGACAGGGGACCTAACTTC
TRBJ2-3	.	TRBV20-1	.	CSARWGSDTQYF	TGCAGTGCTAGATGGGGCTCAGATACGCAGTATTTT
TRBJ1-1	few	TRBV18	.	CASSPLPVGTEAFF	TGTGCCAGCTCACCGCTACCAGTAGGAACTGAAGCTTTCTTT